The clone carrying this T cell receptor (beta chain) has just one count. Samples each yielded at least 5 micrograms of total RNA. Sample-barcoded 5' priming and a J-beta primer mix drove a second PCR of roughly 6 to 12 cycles. MiXCR, applied by TCRdb to the 5' RACE reads, yields one record per CDR3 protein. Counted here are 1.5 million to 2 million distinct CDR3 sequences, just under 50% occurring once; the ten biggest clones make up approximately 2.1%. This sample is part of a study of blood T cells in healthy people across ages. Germline lookup yields CDR1 MNHNS and CDR2 SASEGT. V lost 7 bases, J lost 3 bases, and 12 bases lay in between. This CDR3 is built from 13 residues.

This TCR derives from a woman in her 40s in good health. The rearrangement uses TRBV6-1 and TRBJ2-5; maybe TRBD1 (5 bases). Sequences were obtained from blood. The CDR3 DNA sequence: TGTGCCAGCACCAGACAGACAGAAGAGACCCAGTACTTC. This translates into CASTRQTEETQYF.